The present T cell receptor (beta chain) was sequenced within a study of blood T cell repertoires in COVID-19. Study at large: Acute-phase and convalescent COVID-19 samples originated in the United States, Italy and Spain. T cells, B-cell-depleted T cells, or PBMCs supplied cDNA or gDNA.

Germline values: CDR1 LNHDA, CDR2 SQIVND (reference sequence). V trimming: 5 bases; J trimming: 6 bases; junction bases outside the gene matches: 6. The CDR3 totals 15 residues. Authors' methods: Researchers report that nucleated cell counts were estimated from reference gene primer amplification. Using immunoSEQ multiplex PCR, the repertoire was profiled, and TCRdb retains in-frame clones only, with some absent. For V, J and clone size, that table is used; D and trimming come from the DNA. Among approximately 300,000 clones, around 90% were seen once, and the ten largest hold about 6%. The rearrangement joins TRBV19 to TRBJ2-1, with TRBD1 identical over 11 bases. Sequencing input: peripheral blood. This receptor was identified in a man aged 18 to 35 who had recovered from COVID-19. CDR3 loop: CASSPGTGGGNEQFF. The CDR3 DNA is TGTGCCAGTAGTCCCGGGACAGGGGGAGGCAATGAGCAGTTCTTC.